The 25 T cell receptor beta chains below were found in one sample sequenced in a study of T-cell memory formation after mild COVID-19. TCRdb itself ran the 5' RACE reads through MiXCR, one entry per CDR3 protein. The sample shows some 250,000 distinct CDR3 sequences, more than 15% of them seen only once. The sequenced sample consisted of PBMCs or a T cell subset sorted from them (not recorded which). These receptors all come from a man aged 18 to 30 who had mild COVID-19 (a few samples of this study predate the infection). Cell type and time point are not known.

CDR3: CASSFLANEQFF. Written as DNA, the CDR3 is TGTGCCAGCAGCTTCCTAGCCAATGAGCAGTTCTTC. This chain links TRBV11-2 with TRBJ2-1; the D gene is possibly TRBD2 (5 bases). The V end lost 3 bases, the J end lost 6 bases, and 6 bases lay between the germline ends. CDR1 and CDR2 from the germline V gene are SGHAT and FQNNGV. There are 12 residues in the CDR3.

This clonotype has just a few counts. The rearrangement links TRBV7-8 to TRBJ2-3, with 8 nucleotides matching TRBD2. J gave up 8 bases and V 5 bases, and 12 bases lay outside the gene matches. Germline V gene sequence: CDR1 SGHVS, CDR2 FQNEAQ. CDR3 size: 15 residues. The CDR3 loop is CASSLGRVWSGTQYF. The CDR3 DNA follows: TGTGCCAGCAGCCTCGGGAGGGTTTGGAGTGGTACGCAGTATTTT. The complete variable domain, with remaining parts taken from reference TRBV7-8 and TRBJ2-3, reads GAGVSQSPRYKVAKRGQDVALRCDPISGHVSLFWYQQALGQGPEFLTYFQNEAQLDKSGLPSDRFFAERPEGSVSTLKIQRTQQEDSAVYLCASSLGRVWSGTQYFGPGTRLTVL.

This clonotype was detected only a few times. The DNA for the CDR3 is TGCGCCAGCTCAGACAGGGCCTCCTACGAGCAGTACTTC. This encodes CASSDRASYEQYF. V and J are TRBV5-1 and TRBJ2-7; TRBD1 matches 7 bases. Germline V lookup: CDR1 SGHRS, CDR2 YFSETQ. The CDR3 is made up of 13 amino acids. Germline trimming cut 7 bases from V and 0 bases from J; bases unmatched to any gene: 4.

This clonotype has a count of ten or more. V and J are TRBV7-2 and TRBJ1-1; D ambiguous. Germline CDR1 SGHTA, CDR2 FQGNSA. Trimming removed 3 bases from V and 3 bases from J, with 2 bases in between. This CDR3 is built from 11 residues. The CDR3 sequence is CASSFDTEAFF. CDR3 coding DNA: TGTGCCAGCAGCTTCGACACTGAAGCTTTCTTT.

This clonotype occurred a few times. The J gene is TRBJ2-3, the V gene TRBV2; 8 bases line up with TRBD1. The CDR3 runs to 14 residues. Germline V gene sequence: CDR1 SNHLY, CDR2 FYNNEI. V shed 3 bases and J 8 bases; nucleotides not matched to a gene: 7. The CDR3 spells CASSEVDRDGTQYF. CDR3 sequence (DNA): TGTGCCAGCAGTGAGGTGGACAGGGACGGTACGCAGTATTTT.

The rearrangement links TRBV20-1 to TRBJ1-3, with TRBD1 matching 8 bases. CDR3 size: 14 residues. Germline V gives CDR1 DFQATT, CDR2 SNEGSKA (reference sequence). V trimming: 3 bases; J trimming: 3 bases; junction bases outside the gene matches: 4. The CDR3 nucleotides read TGCAGTGCTAGGGACAGGGAGTATGGAAACACCATATATTTT. This codes for CSARDREYGNTIYF.

The V and J genes are TRBV30 and TRBJ1-2; D is uncertain. From germline, CDR1 is GTSNPN and CDR2 SVGIG (reference sequence). CDR3 length equals 14 residues. Trimming pared 5 bases from V and 8 bases from J, leaving 21 bases between. The CDR3 coding sequence is TGTGCCTGGCGCTTTTGGGGTCTACGGAGGGGCTACACCTTC. It translates to CAWRFWGLRRGYTF.

In DNA form, the CDR3 reads TGTGCCAGCCTTCCTAGCGGGGGACAGGAGACCCAGTACTTC. It encodes CASLPSGGQETQYF. The chain has TRBV7-9 and TRBJ2-5; 10 nucleotides line up with TRBD2. V gave up 8 bases and J gave up 5 bases; unmatched junction bases: 8. The CDR3 runs to 14 residues. Germline CDR1 SEHNR, CDR2 FQNEAQ (reference sequence).

This clonotype has a count of ten or more. The rearrangement joins TRBV7-2 to TRBJ2-3; D is unclear. V gave up 6 bases and J gave up 4 bases, with 8 bases separating them. CDR3 length: 12 residues. CDR1 and CDR2 (germline): SGHTA, FQGNSA. The CDR3 reads CASRPQSDTQYF. The CDR3 nucleotides are TGTGCCAGCAGGCCCCAGTCAGATACGCAGTATTTT.

This chain joins TRBV7-6 and TRBJ1-4; D unclear. Trimming pared 5 bases from V and 5 bases from J, leaving 3 bases between. Germline V gene lookup returns CDR1 SGHVS and CDR2 FNYEAQ. This CDR3 is 11 amino acids long. CDR3 sequence reads: CASSPNEKLFF. In DNA, the CDR3 is TGTGCCAGCAGCCCCAATGAAAAACTGTTTTTT.

This clonotype was counted only a few times. V is TRBV18 and J is TRBJ2-3; 8 bases line up with TRBD2. Looked up from germline, CDR1 is KGHSH and CDR2 is LQKENI. CDR3 size: 15 residues. Trimming at V came to 3 bases and at J to 1 base, leaving 3 bases not matched to a gene. CDR3 residues: CASSPPGRGTDTQYF. CDR3 DNA: TGTGCCAGCTCACCCCCCGGGAGGGGCACAGATACGCAGTATTTT. Full variable domain (rest looked up from reference TRBV18 and TRBJ2-3): NAGVMQNPRHLVRRRGQEARLRCSPMKGHSHVYWYRQLPEEGLKFMVYLQKENIIDESGMPKERFSAEFPKEGPSILRIQQVVRGDSAAYFCASSPPGRGTDTQYFGPGTRLTVL.

This clonotype showed up many times. V and J are TRBV20-1 and TRBJ2-5, with 7 bases fitting TRBD1. This CDR3 spans 14 amino acids. With V trimmed by 5 bases and J by 5 bases, 11 bases remained unmatched. Germline loops: CDR1 DFQATT, CDR2 SNEGSKA (reference sequence). The CDR3 spells CSARRGSNWETQYF. CDR3 in DNA: TGCAGTGCTCGCAGGGGGAGCAATTGGGAGACCCAGTACTTC.

V gene TRBV28 combines with J gene TRBJ2-3; D gene unclear. CDR3 length: 13 residues. Germline V gives CDR1 MDHEN, CDR2 SYDVKM. The V end lost 3 bases, the J end lost 3 bases, and 7 bases lay between the germline ends. For the CDR3, the DNA is TGTGCCAGCAGTTTGATAAGAACAGATACGCAGTATTTT. Translating gives CASSLIRTDTQYF. Full variable domain (missing parts from reference TRBV28 and TRBJ2-3): DVKVTQSSRYLVKRTGEKVFLECVQDMDHENMFWYRQDPGLGLRLIYFSYDVKMKEKGDIPEGYSVSREKKERFSLILESASTNQTSMYLCASSLIRTDTQYFGPGTRLTVL.

The chain combines TRBV10-2 with TRBJ1-1; D gene unclear. Trimming removed 8 bases at V and 1 base at J, with 11 bases between. The germline gives CDR1 WSHSY, CDR2 SAAADI. This CDR3 is 13 amino acids long. The CDR3 nucleotides read TGCGCCAGCGGATACCGTGCGAACACTGAAGCTTTCTTT. It yields the protein CASGYRANTEAFF.

The genes are TRBV12-3 or TRBV12-4 and TRBJ1-2, with D perhaps matching TRBD1 (6 bases). V dropped 5 bases and J dropped 8 bases, with 12 bases sitting between them. The CDR3 extends over 12 amino acids. This CDR3 reads CASSPGVLGYTF. As DNA, the CDR3 is TGTGCCAGCAGTCCAGGGGTTCTAGGCTACACCTTC.

V gene TRBV5-4 combines with J gene TRBJ1-4; D perhaps matches TRBD1 (5 bases). V lost 2 bases, J lost 0 bases, and 11 bases lay in between. Germline V gene lookup returns CDR1 SGHNT and CDR2 YYREEE (reference sequence). The length of the CDR3 is 16 residues. As DNA, the CDR3 is TGTGCCAGCAGCTTTCTTGGGGGGTCAACTAATGAAAAACTGTTTTTT. Its translation is CASSFLGGSTNEKLFF.

This clonotype came up a few times. The J gene is TRBJ2-3, the V gene TRBV2, with TRBD1 matching over 11 bases. V was clipped by 5 bases and J by 6 bases; unmatched bases: 4. Germline V gene data show CDR1 as SNHLY and CDR2 as FYNNEI. This CDR3 is built from 14 residues. The CDR3 loop is CASSWDRGSDTQYF. The CDR3 DNA reads TGTGCCAGCAGTTGGGACAGGGGGTCGGATACGCAGTATTTT. The variable domain in full, completed from reference TRBV2 and TRBJ2-3, reads EPEVTQTPSHQVTQMGQEVILRCVPISNHLYFYWYRQILGQKVEFLVSFYNNEISEKSEIFDDQFSVERPDGSNFTLKIRSTKLEDSAMYFCASSWDRGSDTQYFGPGTRLTVL.

The V gene is TRBV25-1, the J gene TRBJ2-1; 7 bases are shared with TRBD1. The CDR3 is made up of 13 amino acids. Looked up from germline, CDR1 is MGHDK and CDR2 is SYGVNS. Unmatched junction bases numbered 4, after V lost 2 bases and J lost 9 bases. The CDR3 loop is CASSERGRGEQFF. For the CDR3, the DNA is TGTGCCAGCAGTGAAAGGGGGCGCGGTGAGCAGTTCTTC.

Many counts were recorded for this clonotype. The chain uses TRBV7-9 and TRBJ2-7; no firm D call. CDR3 length equals 11 residues. Germline V gives CDR1 SEHNR, CDR2 FQNEAQ (reference sequence). With 3 bases removed from V and 0 bases from J, the gap between germline ends came to 0 bases. The CDR3: CASSFSYEQYF. The CDR3, as DNA: TGTGCCAGCAGCTTCTCCTACGAGCAGTACTTC. Variable domain in full (rest from reference TRBV7-9 and TRBJ2-7): DTGVSQNPRHKITKRGQNVTFRCDPISEHNRLYWYRQTLGQGPEFLTYFQNEAQLEKSRLLSDRFSAERPKGSFSTLEIQRTEQGDSAMYLCASSFSYEQYFGPGTRLTVT.

In this sample, this clonotype turned up many times. This chain connects TRBV5-4 to TRBJ2-1; D may match TRBD1 or TRBD2 (5 bases each). There are 12 residues in the CDR3. CDR1 is SGHNT, CDR2 YYREEE, per germline (reference sequence). Trimming took 2 bases from V and 9 from J, leaving 9 bases between them. The CDR3 here is CASSFGGTEQFF. The DNA of the CDR3 is TGTGCCAGCAGCTTTGGTGGGACTGAGCAGTTCTTC.

This clonotype was seen a handful of times. This chain joins TRBV28 and TRBJ2-7, with D possibly TRBD2 on 5 matching bases. The CDR3 is 14 amino acids. CDR1 is MDHEN and CDR2 is SYDVKM in the germline V gene. Trimming shortened V by 2 bases and J by 0 bases, and 8 bases separated the two germline ends. The CDR3 protein is CASSLPGSSYEQYV. Here the CDR3 DNA reads TGTGCCAGCAGTTTACCGGGGAGCTCCTACGAGCAGTACGTC.

CDR3 in amino acids: CASSLGSIGYGYTF. The DNA for the CDR3 is TGTGCCAGCAGTTTGGGGTCTATTGGCTATGGCTACACCTTC. The gene calls are TRBV12-3 or TRBV12-4 and TRBJ1-2; D is unclear. The CDR3 loop spans 14 amino acids. The V end was cut by 3 bases, the J end by 4 bases, with 12 bases between.

This rearrangement joins TRBV6-2 or TRBV6-3 to TRBJ2-2; TRBD2 matches 8 bases. Germline V lookup: CDR1 MNHEY, CDR2 SVGEGT. Unmatched junction bases numbered 17, after V lost 4 bases and J lost 4 bases. This CDR3 has 19 residues. The CDR3: CASSSPFPRGARITGELFF. CDR3 sequence (DNA): TGTGCCAGCAGTTCCCCTTTCCCGCGGGGGGCGCGTATCACCGGGGAGCTGTTTTTT.

The chain is built from TRBV3-1 and TRBJ2-1, with D perhaps TRBD1 (5 bases). This CDR3 has 16 amino acids. CDR1 and CDR2 (germline): LGHDT, YNNKEL (reference sequence). Trimming took 0 bases from V and 8 from J, leaving 17 bases between them. The CDR3 DNA reads as TGTGCCAGCAGCCAAGATCTAGGGGCAGCTCTCGATGAGCAGTTCTTC. As protein: CASSQDLGAALDEQFF.

J is TRBJ2-1 and V is TRBV19; 7 bases map to TRBD2. This CDR3 has 15 amino acids. With V trimmed by 2 bases and J by 7 bases, 8 bases remained unmatched. Germline CDR1 LNHDA, CDR2 SQIVND (reference sequence). The CDR3 bases are TGTGCCAGTAGTATAAACTCCGGGCGGGGGAATGAGCAGTTCTTC. Amino acids: CASSINSGRGNEQFF.